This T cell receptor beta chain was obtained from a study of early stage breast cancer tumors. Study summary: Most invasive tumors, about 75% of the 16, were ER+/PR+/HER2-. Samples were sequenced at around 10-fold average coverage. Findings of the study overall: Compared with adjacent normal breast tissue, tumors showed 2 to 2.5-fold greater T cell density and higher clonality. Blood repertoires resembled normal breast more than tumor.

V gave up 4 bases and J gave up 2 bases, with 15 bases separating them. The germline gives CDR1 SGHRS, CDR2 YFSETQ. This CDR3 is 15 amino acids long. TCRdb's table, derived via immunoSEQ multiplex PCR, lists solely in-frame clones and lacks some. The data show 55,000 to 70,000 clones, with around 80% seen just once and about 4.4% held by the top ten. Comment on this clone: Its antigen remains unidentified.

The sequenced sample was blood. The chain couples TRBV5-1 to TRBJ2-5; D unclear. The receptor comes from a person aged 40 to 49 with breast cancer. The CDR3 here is CASSPPASKQETQYF. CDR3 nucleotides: TGCGCCAGCAGCCCACCGGCGTCTAAACAAGAGACCCAGTACTTC. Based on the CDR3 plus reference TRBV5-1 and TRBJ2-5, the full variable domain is KAGVTQTPRYLIKTRGQQVTLSCSPISGHRSVSWYQQTPGQGLQFLFEYFSETQRNKGNFPGRFSGRQFSNSRSEMNVSTLELGDSALYLCASSPPASKQETQYFGPGTRLLVL.